This T cell receptor beta chain was found in a study of blood T cell repertoires in COVID-19. Background on the study: The samples span acute and convalescent COVID-19 from the United States, Italy and Spain. Sources were T cells, B-cell-depleted T cells, or PBMCs; the material itself was cDNA or gDNA.

Authors' processing steps: Researchers report that nucleated cell counts were estimated from reference gene primer amplification. Sequenced by immunoSEQ multiplex PCR; TCRdb stores in-frame clones only, minus some. The D gene and trimming were derived from the DNA, and the V and J assignments and clone size from that table. The sample has 100,000 to 150,000 clones, less than 90% seen once. V was cut by 0 bases and J by 4 bases, with 9 bases left in between. The CDR3 length is 15 residues. Germline V lookup: CDR1 LNHNV, CDR2 YYDKDF (reference sequence). The sequence derives from a man between 60 and 75 years old with acute or convalescent COVID-19. The V gene is TRBV15, the J gene TRBJ2-2; D is unclear. The sample consisted of peripheral blood. Here the CDR3 reads CATSRDWQITGELFF. The CDR3 DNA reads as TGTGCCACCAGCAGAGATTGGCAGATCACCGGGGAGCTGTTTTTT.